What follows is one TCR beta chain and its context. This sample was taken from a study of blood T cell repertoires in COVID-19. About the study: Samples representing acute and convalescent COVID-19 were sourced from the United States, Italy and Spain. PBMCs, B-cell-depleted T cells, or T cells provided the cDNA or gDNA that made up the material.

Measured with immunoSEQ multiplex PCR; TCRdb has only the in-frame clones, and not every one. The table records approximately 230,000 clones, 86% of them present only once. Those enrolled, adults aged roughly 18 to 89 years, came from around 24 US areas. The J segment lost 3 bases and the V segment lost 3 bases, leaving 15 bases of the junction unmatched. Per the germline V gene, CDR1 is LNHDA and CDR2 is SQIVND (reference sequence). This CDR3 has 18 residues. Sequencing input: PBMCs or T cells enriched from blood (not recorded which). The chain recombines TRBV19 with TRBJ2-3, with TRBD1 matching over 7 bases. This receptor was taken from a man between 18 and 35 years old who had recovered from COVID-19. CDR3 region: CASSIPEYRTGETDTQYF. The CDR3 nucleotides are TGTGCCAGTAGTATCCCCGAATATAGGACAGGAGAGACAGATACGCAGTATTTT.